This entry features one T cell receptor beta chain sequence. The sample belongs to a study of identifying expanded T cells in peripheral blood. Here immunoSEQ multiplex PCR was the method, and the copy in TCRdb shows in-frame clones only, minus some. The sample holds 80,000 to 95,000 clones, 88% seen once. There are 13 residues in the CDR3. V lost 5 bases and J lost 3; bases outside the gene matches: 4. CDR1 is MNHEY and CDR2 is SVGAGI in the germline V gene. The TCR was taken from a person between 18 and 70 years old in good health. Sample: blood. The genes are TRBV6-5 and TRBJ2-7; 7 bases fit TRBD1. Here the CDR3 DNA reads TGTGCCAGCAGTCTGGACAGGCTCTACGAGCAGTACTTC. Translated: CASSLDRLYEQYF.